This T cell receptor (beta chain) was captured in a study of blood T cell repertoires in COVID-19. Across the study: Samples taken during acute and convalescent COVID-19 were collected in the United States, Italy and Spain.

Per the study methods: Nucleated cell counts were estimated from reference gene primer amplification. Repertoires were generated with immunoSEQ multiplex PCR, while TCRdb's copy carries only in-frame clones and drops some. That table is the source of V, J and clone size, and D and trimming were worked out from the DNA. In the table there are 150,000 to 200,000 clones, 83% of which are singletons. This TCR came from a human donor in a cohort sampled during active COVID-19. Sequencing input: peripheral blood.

The CDR3 DNA reads as TGTGCCAGCAACAGGGGACAATACGAGCAGTACTTC. Translating it yields CASNRGQYEQYF. The V and J genes are TRBV25-1 and TRBJ2-7, with 7 nucleotides matching TRBD1. Trimming took 7 bases from V and 4 from J; bases not matched to a gene: 4. The CDR3 is made up of 12 amino acids. Looked up from germline, CDR1 is MGHDK and CDR2 is SYGVNS.